The rows below give T cell receptor beta chains drawn from one sample of a study of blood T cell repertoires in COVID-19. The repertoire was sequenced with immunoSEQ multiplex PCR; TCRdb's copy has only in-frame clones and lacks some. The profile shows under 85,000 clones, roughly 89% of them singletons. Sequences were obtained from peripheral blood. The receptors here all came from an older man with active or convalescent COVID-19. Both conserved end residues are part of each CDR3. D genes are given only for firm matches. Clone size is shown for a subset of rows, as once, few, many or a class of expanded clone.

j_call clone_size d_call v_call cdr3_aa cdr3_nt
TRBJ1-5 . TRBD1 TRBV5-6 CASSFSGGQPQHF TGTGCCAGCAGCTTTTCAGGGGGTCAGCCCCAGCATTTT
TRBJ2-7 . TRBD1 TRBV19 CASSLGQGYEQYF TGTGCCAGTAGTTTGGGACAGGGTTACGAGCAGTACTTC
TRBJ2-5 . TRBD2 TRBV5-1 CASSPGTIQETQYF TGCGCCAGCAGCCCCGGGACTATCCAAGAGACCCAGTACTTC
TRBJ2-5 once TRBD2 TRBV10-3 CAISVIAGVGETQYF TGTGCCATCAGTGTCATAGCGGGAGTGGGGGAGACCCAGTACTTC
TRBJ1-4 . . TRBV6-2/TRBV6-3 CASSYSVFLRGLMREKLFF TGTGCCAGCAGTTATTCCGTCTTCCTCAGGGGTTTGATGCGTGAAAAACTGTTTTTT
TRBJ2-1 . TRBD2 TRBV29-1 CSVGASGILYNEQFF TGCAGCGTTGGGGCTAGCGGGATATTATACAATGAGCAGTTCTTC
TRBJ1-6 once . TRBV2 CASSPPGGTYNSPLHF TGTGCCAGCAGCCCTCCCGGAGGCACCTATAATTCACCCCTCCACTTT
TRBJ2-1 . . TRBV19 CASSHTYNEQFF TGTGCCAGTAGTCACACATACAATGAGCAGTTCTTC
TRBJ2-3 . . TRBV5-1 CASSLAPSTDTQYF TGCGCCAGCAGCTTGGCCCCTAGCACAGATACGCAGTATTTT
TRBJ2-5 few . TRBV18 CASSQTGSETQYF TGTGCCAGCTCACAAACAGGGTCCGAGACCCAGTACTTC